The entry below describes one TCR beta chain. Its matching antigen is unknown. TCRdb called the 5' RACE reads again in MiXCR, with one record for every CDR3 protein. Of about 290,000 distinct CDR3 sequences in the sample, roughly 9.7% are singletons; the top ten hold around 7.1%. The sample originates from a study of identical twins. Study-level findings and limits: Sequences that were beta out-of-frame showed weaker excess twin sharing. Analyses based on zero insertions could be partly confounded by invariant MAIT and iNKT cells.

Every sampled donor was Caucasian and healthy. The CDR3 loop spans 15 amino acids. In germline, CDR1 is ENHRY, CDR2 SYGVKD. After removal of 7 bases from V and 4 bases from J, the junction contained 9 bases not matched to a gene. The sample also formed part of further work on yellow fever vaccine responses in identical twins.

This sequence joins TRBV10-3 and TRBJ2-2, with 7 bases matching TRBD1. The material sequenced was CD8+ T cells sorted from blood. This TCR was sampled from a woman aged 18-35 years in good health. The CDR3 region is CAIKGTDTFTGELFF. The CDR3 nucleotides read TGTGCCATCAAAGGGACAGATACTTTCACCGGGGAGCTGTTTTTT.